The clone carrying this T cell receptor beta chain was observed a few times. The target antigen is unknown. The data stem from a study of EBV T-cell therapy then PD-1 blockade in nasopharyngeal carcinoma. Sequenced by immunoSEQ multiplex PCR; TCRdb stores in-frame clones only, minus some. The data hold approximately 22,000 clones, with about 88% observed a single time. Time point given: 266 days after commencement of treatment, after nivolumab therapy. Treatment specified: AdE1-LMPpoly-expanded autologous EBV-specific T-cell therapy followed by anti-PD-1 nivolumab. V dropped 3 bases and J dropped 7; count of bases not matched to a gene: 9. The CDR3 loop spans 15 amino acids. Per the germline V gene, CDR1 is LGHNA and CDR2 is YSLEER.

The J gene is TRBJ2-7, the V gene TRBV4-3; TRBD1 matches at 10 bases. The clonotype comes from a man aged 35 to 55 with nasopharyngeal carcinoma. Specimen: CD8+ T cells from blood, collected around day 260 from a patient whose treatment included autologous EBV-specific T cells and nivolumab. CDR3 amino acids: CASSQRGQGSDEQYF. The CDR3 region has the DNA TGCGCCAGCAGCCAGCGGGGACAGGGGTCAGATGAGCAGTACTTC.